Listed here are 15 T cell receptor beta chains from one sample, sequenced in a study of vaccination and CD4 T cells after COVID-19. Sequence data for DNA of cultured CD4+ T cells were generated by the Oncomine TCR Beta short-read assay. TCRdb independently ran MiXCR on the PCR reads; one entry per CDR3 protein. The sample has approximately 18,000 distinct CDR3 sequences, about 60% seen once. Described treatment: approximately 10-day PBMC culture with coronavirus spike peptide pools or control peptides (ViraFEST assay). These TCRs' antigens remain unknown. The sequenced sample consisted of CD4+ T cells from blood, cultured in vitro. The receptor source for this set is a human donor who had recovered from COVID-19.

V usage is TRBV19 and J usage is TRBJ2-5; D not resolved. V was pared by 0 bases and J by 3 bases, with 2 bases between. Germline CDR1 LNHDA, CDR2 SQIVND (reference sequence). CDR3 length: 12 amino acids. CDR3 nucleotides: TGTGCCAGTAGTATAGATAAAGAGACCCAGTACTTC. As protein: CASSIDKETQYF. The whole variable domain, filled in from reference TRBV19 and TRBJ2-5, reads DGGITQSPKYLFRKEGQNVTLSCEQNLNHDAMYWYRQDPGQGLRLIYYSQIVNDFQKGDIAEGYSVSREKKESFPLTVTSAQKNPTAFYLCASSIDKETQYFGPGTRLLVL.

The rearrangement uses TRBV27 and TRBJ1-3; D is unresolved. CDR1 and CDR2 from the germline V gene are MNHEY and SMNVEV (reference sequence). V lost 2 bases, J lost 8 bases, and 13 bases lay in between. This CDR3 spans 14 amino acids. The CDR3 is CASSLKSSGHTIYF. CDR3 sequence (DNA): TGTGCCAGCAGTTTAAAATCCAGCGGGCACACCATATATTTT.

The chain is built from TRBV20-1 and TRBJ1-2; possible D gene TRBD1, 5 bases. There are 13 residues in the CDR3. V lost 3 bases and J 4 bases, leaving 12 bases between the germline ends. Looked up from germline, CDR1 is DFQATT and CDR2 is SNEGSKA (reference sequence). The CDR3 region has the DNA TGCAGTGCTAGTGAGTCGGGGGGCTATGGCTACACCTTC. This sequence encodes CSASESGGYGYTF.

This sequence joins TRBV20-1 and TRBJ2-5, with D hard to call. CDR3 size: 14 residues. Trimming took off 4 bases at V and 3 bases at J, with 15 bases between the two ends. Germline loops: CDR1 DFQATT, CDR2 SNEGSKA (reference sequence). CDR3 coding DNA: TGCAGTGCTATAAGGTCGGACGGTAAAGAGACCCAGTACTTC. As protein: CSAIRSDGKETQYF.

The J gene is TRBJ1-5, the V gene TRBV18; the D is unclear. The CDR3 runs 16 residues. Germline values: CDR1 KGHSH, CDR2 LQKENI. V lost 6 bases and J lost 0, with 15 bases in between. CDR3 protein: CASSLEAVYSNQPQHF. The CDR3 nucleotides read TGTGCCAGCTCGTTGGAGGCGGTTTATAGCAATCAGCCCCAGCATTTT. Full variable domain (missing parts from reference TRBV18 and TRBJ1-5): NAGVMQNPRHLVRRRGQEARLRCSPMKGHSHVYWYRQLPEEGLKFMVYLQKENIIDESGMPKERFSAEFPKEGPSILRIQQVVRGDSAAYFCASSLEAVYSNQPQHFGDGTRLSIL.

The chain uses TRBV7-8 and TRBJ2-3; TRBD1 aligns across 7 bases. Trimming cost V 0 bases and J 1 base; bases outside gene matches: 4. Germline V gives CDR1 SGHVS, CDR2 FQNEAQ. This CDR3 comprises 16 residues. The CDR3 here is CASSLARQGGTDTQYF. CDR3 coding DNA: TGTGCCAGCAGCTTAGCGCGCCAGGGGGGCACAGATACGCAGTATTTT.

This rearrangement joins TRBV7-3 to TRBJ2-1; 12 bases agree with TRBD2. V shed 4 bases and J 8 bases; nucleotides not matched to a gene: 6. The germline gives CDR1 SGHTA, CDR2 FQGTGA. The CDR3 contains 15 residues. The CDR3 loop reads CASSSTSGSWDEQFF. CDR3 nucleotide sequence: TGTGCCAGCAGCTCGACTAGCGGGAGTTGGGATGAGCAGTTCTTC.

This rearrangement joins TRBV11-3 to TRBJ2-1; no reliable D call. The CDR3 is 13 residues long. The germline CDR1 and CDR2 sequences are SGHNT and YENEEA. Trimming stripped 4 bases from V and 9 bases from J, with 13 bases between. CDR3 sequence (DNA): TGTGCCAGCAGCTCAGAGCGCCGGAGTGAGCAGTTCTTC. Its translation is CASSSERRSEQFF.

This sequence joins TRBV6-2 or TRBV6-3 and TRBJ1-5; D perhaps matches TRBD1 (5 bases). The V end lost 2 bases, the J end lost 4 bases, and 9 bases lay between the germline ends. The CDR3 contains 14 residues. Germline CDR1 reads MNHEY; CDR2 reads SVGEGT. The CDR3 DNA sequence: TGTGCCAGCAGTTACCGTTGGGGGAATCAGCCCCAGCATTTT. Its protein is CASSYRWGNQPQHF.

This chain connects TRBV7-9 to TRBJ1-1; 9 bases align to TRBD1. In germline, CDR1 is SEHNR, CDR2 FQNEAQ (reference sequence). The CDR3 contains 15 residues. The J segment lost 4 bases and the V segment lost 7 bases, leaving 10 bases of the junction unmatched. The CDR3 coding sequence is TGTGCCAGCAACAAACAGGGGGCTGTCGGCACTGAAGCTTTCTTT. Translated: CASNKQGAVGTEAFF. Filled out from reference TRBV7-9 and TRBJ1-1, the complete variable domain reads DTGVSQNPRHKITKRGQNVTFRCDPISEHNRLYWYRQTLGQGPEFLTYFQNEAQLEKSRLLSDRFSAERPKGSFSTLEIQRTEQGDSAMYLCASNKQGAVGTEAFFGQGTRLTVV.

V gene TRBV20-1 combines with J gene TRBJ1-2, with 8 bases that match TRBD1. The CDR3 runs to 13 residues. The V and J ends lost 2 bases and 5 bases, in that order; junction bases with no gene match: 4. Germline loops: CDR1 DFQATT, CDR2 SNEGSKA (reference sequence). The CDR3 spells CSARQDRDYGYTF. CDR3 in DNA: TGCAGTGCTAGACAGGACAGGGATTATGGCTACACCTTC.

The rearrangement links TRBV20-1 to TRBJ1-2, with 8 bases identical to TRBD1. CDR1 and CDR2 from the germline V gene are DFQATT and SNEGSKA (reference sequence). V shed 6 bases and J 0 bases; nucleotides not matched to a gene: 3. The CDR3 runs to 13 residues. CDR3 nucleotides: TGCAGTGCCCCGGACAGGGCTAACTATGGCTACACCTTC. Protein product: CSAPDRANYGYTF.

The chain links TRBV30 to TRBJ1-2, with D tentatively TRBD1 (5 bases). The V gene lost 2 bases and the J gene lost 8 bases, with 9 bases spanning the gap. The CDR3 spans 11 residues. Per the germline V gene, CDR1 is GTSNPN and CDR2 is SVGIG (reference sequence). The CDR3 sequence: CAWSHQGGYTF. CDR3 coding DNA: TGTGCCTGGAGTCACCAGGGAGGCTACACCTTC.

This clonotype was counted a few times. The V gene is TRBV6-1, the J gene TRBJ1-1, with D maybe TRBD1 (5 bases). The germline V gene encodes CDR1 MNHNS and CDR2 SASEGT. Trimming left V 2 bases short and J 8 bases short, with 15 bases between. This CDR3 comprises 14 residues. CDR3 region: CASSERGGRDEAFF. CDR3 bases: TGTGCCAGCAGTGAACGCGGGGGTCGTGACGAAGCTTTCTTT.

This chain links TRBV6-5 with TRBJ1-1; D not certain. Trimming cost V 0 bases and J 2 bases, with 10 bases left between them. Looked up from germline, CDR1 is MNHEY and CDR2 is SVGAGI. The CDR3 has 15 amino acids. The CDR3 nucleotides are TGTGCCAGCAGTTACTCGTCTGTAGTTAACACTGAAGCTTTCTTT. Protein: CASSYSSVVNTEAFF.